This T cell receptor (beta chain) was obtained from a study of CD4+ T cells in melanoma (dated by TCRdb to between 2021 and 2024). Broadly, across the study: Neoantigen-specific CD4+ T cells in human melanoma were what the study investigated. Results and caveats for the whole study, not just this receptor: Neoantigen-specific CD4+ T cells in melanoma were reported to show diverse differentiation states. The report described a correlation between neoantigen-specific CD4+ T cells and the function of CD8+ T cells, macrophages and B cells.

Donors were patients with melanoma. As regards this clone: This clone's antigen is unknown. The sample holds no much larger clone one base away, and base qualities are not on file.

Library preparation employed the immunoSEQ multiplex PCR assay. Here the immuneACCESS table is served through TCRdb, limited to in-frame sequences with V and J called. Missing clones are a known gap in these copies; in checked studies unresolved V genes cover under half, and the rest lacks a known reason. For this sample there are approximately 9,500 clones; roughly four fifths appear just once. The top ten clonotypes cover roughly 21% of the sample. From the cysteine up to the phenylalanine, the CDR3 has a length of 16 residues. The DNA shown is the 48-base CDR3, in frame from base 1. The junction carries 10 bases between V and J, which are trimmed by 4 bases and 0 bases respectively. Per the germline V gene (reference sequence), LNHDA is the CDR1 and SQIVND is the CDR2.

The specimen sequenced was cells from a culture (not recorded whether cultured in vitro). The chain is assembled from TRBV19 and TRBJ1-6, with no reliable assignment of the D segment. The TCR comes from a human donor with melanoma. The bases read TGTGCCAGTAGTAAGGAAAAAAGCTCCTATAATTCACCCCTCCACTTT. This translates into CASSKEKSSYNSPLHF.